This paragraph covers one T cell receptor (beta chain) sequence. Only one count was recorded for this clone. There is no known antigen for this receptor. Base-call qualities are not available, and no considerably larger clone is one nucleotide away. This record belongs to a study of technical replicates of blood from a few donors listed by TCRdb under 2017. The library came from the immunoSEQ multiplex PCR assay. TCRdb holds this immuneACCESS table with in-frame rearrangements only. Some clones are missing; in checked studies, unresolved V genes explain under half, and the rest has no known cause. The table for this sample lists 80,000 or so clones; 95% to 98% of them were counted only once. The top ten constitute less than 0.25% of the sample. The sequenced sample consisted of T cells isolated from PBMCs. The sequence came from a human donor in good health.

The CDR3 region has the sequence CASSSRDRGGKQYF. The DNA is TGTGCCAGCAGTTCCCGGGACAGGGGGGGTAAGCAGTACTTC. In this chain, TRBV28 is recombined with TRBJ2-7; 11 middle bases align to TRBD1. The cysteine opens and the phenylalanine closes a CDR3 of 14 amino acids. Only CDR3 DNA remains: 42 bases, in frame from the first base. Taken from the germline V gene, the CDR1 and CDR2 loops are MDHEN and SYDVKM. V is cut back by 4 bases and J by 8 bases, with 7 bases in the junction unmatched.